This entry lists 14 T cell receptor beta chains sequenced from one sample in a study of beta chain features in type 1 diabetes. Study results and limitations: Researchers report that Type 1 diabetes patients had moderately but significantly shorter TCRB CDR3s across all four CD4+ subsets.

Every bit of the isolated RNA underwent reverse transcription, so sequencing read expressed TCRB transcripts. The protocol was immunoSEQ multiplex PCR, while the TCRdb copy is restricted to in-frame clones and leaves out a portion. The sample lists around 120,000 clones, roughly a sixth occurring once. The antigens these receptors bind are not known. The sequenced material came from central memory CD4+ T cells from blood. The receptors shown here come from a young man with type 1 diabetes.

This clone was found a few times. The chain employs TRBV2 and TRBJ1-6, with 7 bases lining up with TRBD1. From germline, CDR1 is SNHLY and CDR2 FYNNEI. There are 13 residues in the CDR3. Germline trimming cut 7 bases from V and 8 bases from J; bases unmatched to any gene: 5. CDR3 sequence reads: CASTPGGYSPLHF. CDR3 nucleotides: TGTGCCAGCACACCAGGGGGTTATTCACCCCTCCACTTT.

This clone has more than one count but fewer than ten. The V gene is TRBV11-3, the J gene TRBJ2-1, with TRBD2 identical over 11 bases. The CDR3 is made up of 15 amino acids. Germline CDR1 reads SGHNT; CDR2 reads YENEEA. With 3 bases clipped from V and 5 bases from J, the junction kept 3 bases outside the gene matches. The CDR3 here is CASSLGLAAHNEQFF. The CDR3 coding sequence is TGTGCCAGCAGCTTGGGACTAGCGGCACACAATGAGCAGTTCTTC.

V gene TRBV4-2 combines with J gene TRBJ2-2; D call uncertain. Germline V gene lookup returns CDR1 LGHNA and CDR2 YNFKEQ. This CDR3 has 13 residues. Trimming stripped 4 bases from V and 7 bases from J, with 10 bases between. The CDR3, as DNA: TGTGCCAGCAGCCTTCTTTCACTCGGGGAGCTGTTTTTT. Residues: CASSLLSLGELFF.

With regard to this clone: This may stem from a read error, because a much larger clone lies one nucleotide away. The chain is built from TRBV6-5 and TRBJ2-7; 7 bases fit TRBD2. The CDR3 length is 13 residues. Germline loops: CDR1 MNHEY, CDR2 SVGAGI. The V and J ends lost 7 bases and 2 bases, in that order; junction bases with no gene match: 5. CDR3 protein: CASTYGGAYEQYF. For the CDR3, the DNA is TGTGCCAGCACCTATGGGGGGGCCTACGAGCAGTACTTC.

The CDR3 is CASSDETVRDTEAFF. Here the CDR3 DNA reads TGTGCCAGCAGTGACGAGACGGTTAGGGACACTGAAGCTTTCTTT. The V and J genes are TRBV25-1 and TRBJ1-1, with D unclear. The CDR3 is 15 residues long. V lost 3 bases, J lost 3 bases, and 14 bases lay in between. Germline loops: CDR1 MGHDK, CDR2 SYGVNS.

The J gene is TRBJ2-2, the V gene TRBV5-1, with a tentative D call TRBD1 (5 bases). The CDR3 runs 15 residues. The germline V gene has CDR1 SGHRS and CDR2 YFSETQ. V was shortened by 1 base and J by 6 bases, with 13 bases between the two germline ends. CDR3 coding DNA: TGCGCCAGCAGCTTGACAGGTCAAACTGCCGGGGAGCTGTTTTTT. Translated, it gives CASSLTGQTAGELFF.

V and J are TRBV7-8 and TRBJ2-7; a possible D gene is TRBD2 (5 bases). In germline, CDR1 is SGHVS, CDR2 FQNEAQ. This CDR3 is 13 amino acids long. The V gene lost 4 bases and the J gene lost 7 bases, with 14 bases spanning the gap. CDR3 bases: TGTGCCAGCAGCTCAAACCCGGGCGGGGAGCAGTACTTC. This gives the protein CASSSNPGGEQYF.

In its sample, this clone was seen a few times. This rearrangement joins TRBV28 to TRBJ2-3, with D perhaps matching TRBD1 or TRBD2 (5 bases each). This CDR3 is built from 15 residues. V was clipped by 2 bases and J by 3 bases, with 12 bases between them. Germline values: CDR1 MDHEN, CDR2 SYDVKM. The CDR3 DNA sequence: TGTGCCAGCAGTTTACCTGGGGGTCGTACAGATACGCAGTATTTT. Translating it yields CASSLPGGRTDTQYF.

The chain couples TRBV11-3 to TRBJ2-1, with 7 bases matching TRBD2. V gave up 1 base and J gave up 15 bases; unmatched junction bases: 6. Germline lookup yields CDR1 SGHNT and CDR2 YENEEA. CDR3 length: 12 residues. This CDR3 is CASSLVREARFF. The CDR3 DNA reads TGTGCCAGCAGCTTAGTCCGGGAGGCCCGGTTCTTC.

The genes are TRBV28 and TRBJ2-7, with D uncertain. Between the trimmed V and J ends, which lost 4 bases and 5 bases, there was a span of 6 bases. In germline, CDR1 is MDHEN, CDR2 SYDVKM. The length of the CDR3 is 11 residues. The CDR3 sequence is CASSSWDEQYF. The CDR3, as DNA: TGTGCCAGCAGTTCATGGGACGAGCAGTACTTC.

J is TRBJ1-1 and V is TRBV7-2, with unresolved D. Trimming pared 5 bases from V and 10 bases from J, leaving 14 bases between. In germline, CDR1 is SGHTA, CDR2 FQGNSA. The CDR3 covers 12 residues. The CDR3 region is CASSINHRGAFF. Written as DNA, the CDR3 is TGTGCCAGCAGCATTAACCACCGTGGAGCTTTCTTT.

This chain links TRBV7-9 with TRBJ2-3, with unresolved D. With 8 bases removed from V and 2 bases from J, the gap between germline ends came to 11 bases. This CDR3 has 13 residues. Germline V gives CDR1 SEHNR, CDR2 FQNEAQ (reference sequence). CDR3 sequence (DNA): TGTGCCAGCTCTTGGTCTTTCACAGATACGCAGTATTTT. Translated, it gives CASSWSFTDTQYF.

In its sample, this clone was seen a few times. The rearrangement links TRBV5-4 to TRBJ1-1; weak D call: TRBD1 (5 bases). The CDR3 spans 12 residues. V was pared by 3 bases and J by 7 bases, with 10 bases between. Germline values: CDR1 SGHNT, CDR2 YYREEE (reference sequence). As DNA, the CDR3 is TGTGCCAGCAGCTCCCGGGACGGTGAAGCTTTCTTT. Translated: CASSSRDGEAFF.

This clone has more than one count but fewer than ten. V and J are TRBV14 and TRBJ2-5, with D unresolved. This CDR3 has 17 residues. V lost 7 bases, J lost 3 bases, and 24 bases lay in between. Germline-derived CDR1 and CDR2 are SGHDN and FVKESK. The CDR3 bases are TGTGCCAGCAAGGTCTGGGCTCCCGAACGGAAGAAAGAGACCCAGTACTTC. Its translation is CASKVWAPERKKETQYF. The full variable domain, completed using reference TRBV14 and TRBJ2-5, is EAGVTQFPSHSVIEKGQTVTLRCDPISGHDNLYWYRRVMGKEIKFLLHFVKESKQDESGMPNNRFLAERTGGTYSTLKVQPAELEDSGVYFCASKVWAPERKKETQYFGPGTRLLVL.